A single T cell receptor (beta chain) is shown here with its context. Looked up from germline, CDR1 is MNHNS and CDR2 is SASEGT. The CDR3 has 13 amino acids. V was shortened by 0 bases and J by 5 bases, with 7 bases between the two germline ends. This sample stems from a study of blood T cell repertoires in COVID-19. TCRdb's copy holds only in-frame clones and misses some; the assay was immunoSEQ multiplex PCR. The sample lists some 300,000 clones, almost 90% occurring once. The J gene is TRBJ1-1, the V gene TRBV6-1; D gene ambiguous. This TCR derives from a middle-aged woman with COVID-19, enrolled during active disease. The sample comprised peripheral blood. Written as DNA, the CDR3 is TGTGCCAGCAGTGAAGCGCGAGGGACTGAAGCTTTCTTT. It encodes CASSEARGTEAFF.